This T cell receptor beta chain was recovered during a study of response to subunit inactivated influenza vaccine (dated by TCRdb to the late 2010s). Study-wide context: Deep quantitative profiling of the T cell receptor repertoire was used in the study to follow responses to a trivalent subunit inactivated influenza vaccine. The research as a whole found: According to the authors, only a limited number of new T cells may be recruited by each seasonal influenza vaccination.

Including the terminal cysteine and phenylalanine, the CDR3 comprises 13 residues. Only the CDR3 DNA stays, 39 bases, in frame from base 1. Deletion took 6 bases off V and 0 bases off J, with a span of 8 bases between the germline ends. CDR1 and CDR2, looked up from the germline V gene (reference sequence), are SEHNR and FQNEAQ. Libraries were made using RT-PCR. The listed sequencing device is Illumina HiSeq 2500. TCRdb handled the public reads itself, with Q25 trimming in fastp and clone calling in MiXCR, and kept productive beta chains. Each entry merges the rows of one CDR3 protein and shows their most common DNA and genes. The sample table lists around 530,000 distinct CDR3 sequences, 16% of them with a count of one. The biggest ten clones account for around 3% of the sample. This clonotype was recorded at least ten times. The specificity of this receptor is unknown. Within one base of it there is no much larger clone, and no base qualities were kept.

The receptor's source is a man between 50 and 75 years old who received an inactivated influenza vaccine. Donor details come from another sample of the same person, matched by shared clones. The sequence is built from TRBV7-9 and TRBJ2-5; TRBD1 is perhaps the D gene, given 6 matching bases. The input for sequencing was CD4+ T cells sorted from PBMCs, taken 23 to 25 months after vaccination. Here is the DNA: TGTGCCAGCAGGCGGACAGACCAAGAGACCCAGTACTTC. This translates into CASRRTDQETQYF.